Sequencing of this T cell receptor beta chain was carried out in a study of response to subunit inactivated influenza vaccine (dated by TCRdb to the late 2010s). Looking at the study overall: To follow how T cells responded to a trivalent subunit inactivated influenza vaccine, the researchers relied on deep quantitative profiling of the T cell receptor repertoire. The full study reports these points: The authors proposed that each seasonal influenza vaccination may bring in only a limited number of new T cells.

Library prep was done by RT-PCR. The run used an Illumina HiSeq 2500. Starting from the raw public reads, TCRdb applied fastp trimming at Q25, assembled clones with MiXCR and retained in-frame beta chains. A single entry per CDR3 protein holds the most common genes and DNA from its merged rows. The sample data list more than 700,000 distinct CDR3 sequences, and 20% to 25% of these were observed just once. The top ten hold approximately 10% of the sample. There are 15 amino acids in the CDR3, from cysteine to phenylalanine inclusive. The read is trimmed to its CDR3 DNA, 45 bases read in frame from base 1. V is pared back by 7 bases and J by 7 bases, with 19 bases lying between the germline termini. Based on the germline V gene, the CDR1 and CDR2 sequences are MGHDK and SYGVNS. In the case of this clonotype: Its antigen remains unidentified. No much larger clonotype is one base removed from it; base qualities were not supplied.

The V gene is TRBV25-1 and the J gene is TRBJ2-2; the D region possibly corresponds to TRBD1 (6 bases align). Sequences were derived from PBMCs from blood, sampled around 5 days after vaccination. This clonotype was sampled from a man aged 50-60 years who received an inactivated influenza vaccine. Donor details come from another sample of the same person, matched by shared clones. Here is the DNA: TGTGCCAGCAAACCCCCGGGGACAAAGAACGGGGAGCTGTTTTTT. Its protein reads: CASKPPGTKNGELFF.